This entry lists 23 T cell receptor beta chains sequenced from one sample in a study of T cell repertoires in cytomegalovirus infection. TCRdb itself ran the reads through MiXCR, one entry per CDR3 protein. The table records approximately 990,000 distinct CDR3 sequences, approximately 31% of them present only once. The antigens of these receptors remain unknown. The sample here was cultured CD8+ T cells from PBMCs, taken from culture after CMV antigen stimulation. The receptors here all came from a human donor in good health (CMV status not recorded). Some clones in this sample may be carry-over from other donors' samples.

The genes are TRBV7-9 and TRBJ1-2; the match to TRBD1 covers 7 bases. CDR3 length: 14 amino acids. After removal of 7 bases from V and 0 bases from J, the junction contained 5 bases not matched to a gene. Germline V gene data show CDR1 as SEHNR and CDR2 as FQNEAQ (reference sequence). This CDR3 is CASTAGTANYGYTF. In DNA, the CDR3 is TGTGCCAGCACTGCCGGGACAGCTAACTATGGCTACACCTTC.

This clonotype was seen a handful of times. The gene calls are TRBV6-1 and TRBJ1-1; perhaps TRBD1 as D (5 bases). Per germline, CDR1 MNHNS and CDR2 SASEGT. This CDR3 is 14 amino acids long. Trimming took off 5 bases at V and 4 bases at J, with 14 bases between the two ends. The CDR3 loop reads CASSYRGGSTEAFF. Written as DNA, the CDR3 is TGTGCCAGCAGTTATAGGGGAGGCTCCACTGAAGCTTTCTTT.

This sequence joins TRBV10-3 and TRBJ2-3, with a tentative D call TRBD1 (6 bases). There are 18 residues in the CDR3. V was pared by 2 bases and J by 1 base, with 19 bases between. The germline CDR1 and CDR2 sequences are ENHRY and SYGVKD. CDR3 in amino acids: CAISETSQPGARTDTQYF. For the CDR3, the DNA is TGTGCCATCAGTGAGACATCCCAGCCAGGGGCCCGCACAGATACGCAGTATTTT.

This clonotype has a count of ten or more. The chain couples TRBV12-5 to TRBJ2-5; 9 bases are shared with TRBD1. Trimming at V came to 2 bases and at J to 2 bases, leaving 3 bases not matched to a gene. Germline V gene lookup returns CDR1 LGHNT and CDR2 FRNRAP. The CDR3 runs 15 residues. CDR3: CASGLWDRAQETQYF. CDR3 DNA sequence: TGTGCTAGTGGTTTGTGGGACAGGGCTCAAGAGACCCAGTACTTC.

The chain is built from TRBV9 and TRBJ1-1; TRBD1 might be the D (6 bases). This CDR3 spans 12 amino acids. Germline values: CDR1 SGDLS, CDR2 YYNGEE. V was clipped by 6 bases and J by 3 bases, with 9 bases between them. The CDR3 sequence is CASKRGDTEAFF. The CDR3 DNA sequence: TGTGCCAGCAAGAGGGGGGACACTGAAGCTTTCTTT.

The chain uses TRBV10-3 and TRBJ2-3; possible D gene TRBD2, 6 bases. Germline CDR1 reads ENHRY; CDR2 reads SYGVKD. With 10 bases removed from V and 3 bases from J, the gap between germline ends came to 14 bases. The CDR3 covers 13 residues. Here the CDR3 reads CATTLEGTDTQYF. The DNA of the CDR3 is TGTGCCACCACCTTGGAGGGGACAGATACGCAGTATTTT.

The rearrangement uses TRBV12-3 or TRBV12-4 and TRBJ2-1; no clear D gene. The CDR3 totals 16 residues. Trimming left V 4 bases short and J 2 bases short, with 15 bases between. The CDR3, as DNA: TGTGCCAGCAGTTACTCAAGCAGGATTCCCTACAATGAGCAGTTCTTC. Its protein product is CASSYSSRIPYNEQFF.

The chain combines TRBV7-9 with TRBJ1-1, with D unresolved. Germline values: CDR1 SEHNR, CDR2 FQNEAQ (reference sequence). The CDR3 is 14 residues long. V lost 6 bases and J lost 7, with 18 bases in between. CDR3 region: CASSPREGAREAFF. The CDR3 nucleotides read TGTGCCAGCAGTCCCCGGGAAGGAGCCCGTGAAGCTTTCTTT.

This clonotype was counted many times. The chain links TRBV7-6 to TRBJ2-3; the D is unclear. The CDR3 sequence is 15 residues long. Germline V gives CDR1 SGHVS, CDR2 FNYEAQ. The V gene lost 5 bases and the J gene lost 0 bases, with 12 bases spanning the gap. CDR3 region: CASSHTRMSTDTQYF. The CDR3 DNA reads as TGTGCCAGCAGCCACACACGTATGAGCACAGATACGCAGTATTTT.

With respect to this clonotype: Being one base from a much bigger clone, this may be a read error. The chain carries TRBV7-2 and TRBJ2-7, with D unresolved. Trimming removed 2 bases from V and 6 bases from J, with 11 bases in between. Looked up from germline, CDR1 is SGHTA and CDR2 is FQGNSA. The CDR3 sequence is 13 residues long. CDR3 DNA sequence: TGTGCCAGCAGCTTAACTGATCCCTGCGAGCAGTACTTC. Protein product: CASSLTDPCEQYF.

This clonotype was counted ten times or more. The chain carries TRBV7-2 and TRBJ2-6; 7 bases map to TRBD1. The germline V gene encodes CDR1 SGHTA and CDR2 FQGNSA. The V segment lost 5 bases and the J segment 0 bases; nucleotides outside the gene matches: 10. This CDR3 contains 18 residues. Written as DNA, the CDR3 is TGTGCCAGCAGCCTAGGGCACAGGGGCATCTCTGGGGCCAACGTCCTGACTTTC. This codes for CASSLGHRGISGANVLTF.

This clonotype was seen only once. A clone one base away is much larger, so this may be a read error. The chain combines TRBV5-1 with TRBJ1-1, with 7 bases that match TRBD1. CDR3 size: 15 residues. V lost 6 bases to trimming and J lost 1 base; unmatched junction nucleotides: 9. CDR1 is SGHRS and CDR2 is YFSETQ in the germline V gene. CDR3 DNA: TGCGCCAGCAACCCAGGACAGGTGACGAACACTGAAGCTTTCTTT. This gives the protein CASNPGQVTNTEAFF.

This clonotype was counted a few times. The rearrangement links TRBV6-1 to TRBJ2-5; 9 positions agree with TRBD2. Germline loops: CDR1 MNHNS, CDR2 SASEGT. The trim removed 3 bases at V and 5 bases at J, leaving 10 bases unmatched. The CDR3 is 16 amino acids. In DNA form, the CDR3 reads TGTGCCAGCAGTGAGAATCAAAGCGGGGGGTGGGAGACCCAGTACTTC. Amino acids: CASSENQSGGWETQYF.

This clonotype was seen only a few times. The rearrangement links TRBV10-3 to TRBJ2-1; D gene uncertain. V was pared by 0 bases and J by 6 bases, with 15 bases between. The germline gives CDR1 ENHRY, CDR2 SYGVKD. The CDR3 loop spans 16 amino acids. CDR3 coding DNA: TGTGCCATCAGTGAGTCGAAGTCCCATGGGTTCAATGAGCAGTTCTTC. Protein: CAISESKSHGFNEQFF.

Many counts were recorded for this clonotype. For the CDR3, the DNA is TGTGCCAGCAGCTTGGAGGGGTCGGGACAGGGCCTACTTTACTCTGGAAACACCATATATTTT. This sequence encodes CASSLEGSGQGLLYSGNTIYF. V and J are TRBV11-2 and TRBJ1-3, with 9 nucleotides matching TRBD1. J lost 0 bases, V lost 3 bases, and 18 bases had no gene match. The germline V gene has CDR1 SGHAT and CDR2 FQNNGV. This CDR3 has 21 amino acids.

V usage is TRBV10-3 and J usage is TRBJ2-7; no reliable D call. Trimming stripped 4 bases from V and 0 bases from J, with 10 bases between. Germline-derived CDR1 and CDR2 are ENHRY and SYGVKD. The CDR3 extends over 14 amino acids. The CDR3 loop is CAISGPAISYEQYF. In DNA, the CDR3 is TGTGCCATCAGTGGGCCAGCTATCTCCTACGAGCAGTACTTC.

This clonotype was seen more than once but under ten times. The chain carries TRBV7-9 and TRBJ2-5; D call uncertain. The CDR3 loop spans 12 amino acids. V lost 10 bases and J 2 bases, leaving 11 bases between the germline ends. Germline V gene sequence: CDR1 SEHNR, CDR2 FQNEAQ (reference sequence). The CDR3 DNA follows: TGTGCCACTCCGAGCCGGCAAGAGACCCAGTACTTC. This gives the protein CATPSRQETQYF. The full variable domain, rest sourced from reference TRBV7-9 and TRBJ2-5, is DTGVSQNPRHKITKRGQNVTFRCDPISEHNRLYWYRQTLGQGPEFLTYFQNEAQLEKSRLLSDRFSAERPKGSFSTLEIQRTEQGDSAMYLCATPSRQETQYFGPGTRLLVL.

This clonotype has just a few counts. The rearrangement links TRBV12-3 or TRBV12-4 to TRBJ2-3, with D possibly being TRBD2 (5 bases). Between the trimmed V and J ends, which lost 7 bases and 6 bases, there was a span of 23 bases. This CDR3 contains 16 residues. The CDR3 bases are TGTGCCAGCAAAAGAAGAGGCTCGTTGGGAGCCGATACGCAGTATTTT. Translating gives CASKRRGSLGADTQYF.

Ten or more counts support this clonotype. This chain uses TRBV7-9 with TRBJ1-5, with D perhaps TRBD1 (5 bases). The CDR3 extends over 17 amino acids. Trimming shortened V by 3 bases and J by 4 bases, and 19 bases separated the two germline ends. CDR1 and CDR2 from the germline V gene are SEHNR and FQNEAQ (reference sequence). The CDR3 protein is CASSFGTLVGYNQPQHF. Written as DNA, the CDR3 is TGTGCCAGCAGCTTCGGGACCCTGGTGGGTTATAATCAGCCCCAGCATTTT.

This clonotype was found a few times. This chain connects TRBV12-3 or TRBV12-4 to TRBJ2-3; no clear D gene. V was pared by 4 bases and J by 2 bases, with 19 bases between. This CDR3 contains 17 residues. CDR3 nucleotide sequence: TGTGCCAGCAGTTCAGAATTGGACCCCTCACTCACAGATACGCAGTATTTT. Amino acids: CASSSELDPSLTDTQYF.

This clonotype was counted only a few times. The V call is TRBV7-9, the J call TRBJ1-2; D is undetermined. Germline loops: CDR1 SEHNR, CDR2 FQNEAQ (reference sequence). Trimming removed 4 bases at V and 6 bases at J, with 12 bases between. This CDR3 comprises 13 residues. This CDR3 reads CASSSTNPHGYTF. CDR3 DNA: TGTGCCAGCAGCTCCACCAACCCCCATGGCTACACCTTC.

The table lists this clonotype with many counts. V gene TRBV7-2 combines with J gene TRBJ1-1; D gene unclear. Per germline, CDR1 SGHTA and CDR2 FQGNSA. This CDR3 has 19 residues. V shed 5 bases and J shed 1 base, with 26 bases lying between them. Here the CDR3 reads CASSRPTSLQGSGNTEAFF. In DNA form, the CDR3 reads TGTGCCAGCAGCCGGCCAACCTCCTTACAAGGGTCGGGGAACACTGAAGCTTTCTTT.

Only a few counts were recorded for this clonotype. The V gene is TRBV4-2, the J gene TRBJ2-7, with TRBD2 matching 10 bases. The junction had 7 bases not matched to a gene; V was cut back by 0 bases and J by 2 bases. Germline V gene lookup returns CDR1 LGHNA and CDR2 YNFKEQ. This CDR3 region has 17 residues. CDR3 loop: CASSQDPWTSGPYEQYF. CDR3 DNA sequence: TGTGCCAGCAGCCAAGATCCTTGGACTAGCGGTCCCTACGAGCAGTACTTC.